One and the same sample provided the 5 T cell receptor beta chains below, sequenced in a study of CXCR3-negative and CXCR3-positive naive CD8 T cells. Study observations and caveats: For CXCR3-positive naive cells, TRB CDR3s were more hydrophobic than those of CXCR3-negative naive cells.

The authors made the TRB cDNA libraries by 5' RACE using UMI labels. TCRdb reanalyzed the 5' RACE reads, giving one entry per CDR3 protein sequence and no DNA. In total, the table holds 150,000 to 180,000 distinct CDR3 sequences. Antigen specificity for these receptors is unknown. Sequenced sample: naive CXCR3+ CD8+ T cells from blood. As to subset: CD45RO-CCR7+CD27+CD95- naive CD8+ T cells expressing CXCR3 (TNR3+). The receptors derive from a human donor in good health. Some clones in this sample may be carry-over from other donors' samples.

The rearrangement links TRBV11-3 to TRBJ2-1; checking the TCRdb D call of TRBD2 is not possible without DNA. CDR1 is SGHNT and CDR2 is YENEEA in the germline V gene. The CDR3 totals 15 residues. The CDR3 reads CASSSLAALNNEQFF.

Here the CDR3 reads CATSRDLDQAYEQYF. The J gene is TRBJ2-7, the V gene TRBV15. Germline loops: CDR1 LNHNV, CDR2 YYDKDF (reference sequence). The CDR3 has 15 amino acids.

The gene calls are TRBV29-1 and TRBJ2-7; TCRdb designates TRBD1, a call that cannot be tested without DNA. The CDR3 covers 13 residues. Germline assignment: CDR1 SQVTM and CDR2 ANQGSEA. The CDR3 reads CSVVWAGGYEQYF.

J is TRBJ2-1 and V is TRBV7-9; with no DNA, the TCRdb D assignment of TRBD1 cannot be verified. The CDR3 extends over 14 amino acids. CDR1 and CDR2 (germline): SEHNR, FQNEAQ (reference sequence). The CDR3 here is CASTMTGIGNEQFF.

The chain combines TRBV4-3 with TRBJ2-3; TCRdb's assignment of TRBD1 cannot be checked, as there is no DNA. The length of the CDR3 is 16 residues. The germline V gene encodes CDR1 LGHNA and CDR2 YSLEER. Here the CDR3 reads CASSQEGQGLTDTQYF.